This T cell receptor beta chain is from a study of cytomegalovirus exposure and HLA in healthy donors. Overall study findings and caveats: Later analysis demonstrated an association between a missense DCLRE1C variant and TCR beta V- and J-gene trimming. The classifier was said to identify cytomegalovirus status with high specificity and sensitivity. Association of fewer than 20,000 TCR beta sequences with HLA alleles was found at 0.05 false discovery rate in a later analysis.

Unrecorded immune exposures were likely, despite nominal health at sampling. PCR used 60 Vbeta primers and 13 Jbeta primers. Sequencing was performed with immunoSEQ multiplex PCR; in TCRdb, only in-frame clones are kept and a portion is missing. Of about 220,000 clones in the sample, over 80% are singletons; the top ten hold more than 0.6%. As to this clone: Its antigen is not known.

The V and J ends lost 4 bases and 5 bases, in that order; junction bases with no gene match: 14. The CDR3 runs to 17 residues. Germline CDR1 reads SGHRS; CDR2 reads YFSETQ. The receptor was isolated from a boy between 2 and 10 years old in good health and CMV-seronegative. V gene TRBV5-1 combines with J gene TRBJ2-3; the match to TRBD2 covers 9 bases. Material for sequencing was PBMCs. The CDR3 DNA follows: TGCGCCAGCAGCCCTGGACGGCGGGGGGGATCAGGAGATACGCAGTATTTT. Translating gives CASSPGRRGGSGDTQYF.